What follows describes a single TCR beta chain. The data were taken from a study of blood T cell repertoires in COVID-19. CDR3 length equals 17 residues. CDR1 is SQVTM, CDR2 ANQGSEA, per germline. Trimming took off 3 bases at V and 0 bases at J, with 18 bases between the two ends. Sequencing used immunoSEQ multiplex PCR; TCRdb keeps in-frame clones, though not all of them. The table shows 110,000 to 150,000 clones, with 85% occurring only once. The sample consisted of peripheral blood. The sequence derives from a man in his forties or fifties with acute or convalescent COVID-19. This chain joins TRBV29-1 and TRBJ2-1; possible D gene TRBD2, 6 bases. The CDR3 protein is CSVEATGLLSSYNEQFF. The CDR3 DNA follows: TGCAGCGTTGAGGCCACGGGACTCCTTAGCTCCTACAATGAGCAGTTCTTC.